The 27 T cell receptor beta chains below all came from one sample that was sequenced in a study of CD8 T cells in Susac syndrome. Random hexamers were used to reverse transcribe an amount of about 0.5 to 1 ug RNA. TCRdb independently ran MiXCR on the immunoSEQ multiplex PCR reads; one entry per CDR3 protein. The data contain about 430,000 distinct CDR3 sequences, 75% to 90% of them seen just once; the ten biggest clones take up around 0.12%. What was sequenced was CD8+ T cells from PBMCs. All receptors come from a human donor with multiple sclerosis.

The V call is TRBV3-1, the J call TRBJ2-1, with 11 bases aligning to TRBD2. The CDR3 runs to 15 residues. The J segment lost 5 bases and the V segment lost 1 base, leaving 1 base of the junction unmatched. Germline CDR1 LGHDT, CDR2 YNNKEL (reference sequence). CDR3 DNA sequence: TGTGCCAGCAGCCAAGTAGCGGGGGGGAACAATGAGCAGTTCTTC. Translated: CASSQVAGGNNEQFF.

The gene calls are TRBV6-1 and TRBJ2-7, with TRBD2 identical over 9 bases. Germline assignment: CDR1 MNHNS and CDR2 SASEGT. CDR3 length: 15 amino acids. Trimming at V came to 4 bases and at J to 2 bases, leaving 6 bases not matched to a gene. CDR3: CASSGSSGIAYEQYF. DNA for the CDR3: TGTGCCAGCAGTGGATCTAGCGGGATCGCCTACGAGCAGTACTTC.

The DNA of the CDR3 is TGCGCCAGCAGTGAGCCGGGCGTTTGGGGCTACACCTTC. It encodes CASSEPGVWGYTF. V usage is TRBV10-2 and J usage is TRBJ1-2; D is undetermined. There are 13 residues in the CDR3. Germline CDR1 and CDR2: WSHSY and SAAADI. V was cut by 2 bases and J by 8 bases, with 12 bases left in between.

This CDR3 is CASSAGGGEDTQYF. The CDR3 DNA reads as TGTGCCAGCAGTGCAGGGGGCGGGGAAGATACGCAGTATTTT. The gene calls are TRBV7-6 and TRBJ2-3; 8 nucleotides align to TRBD1. Unmatched junction bases numbered 7, after V lost 6 bases and J lost 5 bases. Looked up from germline, CDR1 is SGHVS and CDR2 is FNYEAQ. CDR3 length: 14 amino acids.

The chain uses TRBV7-9 and TRBJ1-2, with D possibly matching TRBD1 (6 bases). V lost 1 base and J lost 10, with 10 bases in between. This CDR3 is 12 amino acids long. CDR1 is SEHNR, CDR2 FQNEAQ, per germline (reference sequence). The CDR3 spells CASSLEDSPYTF. In nucleotides, the CDR3 is TGTGCCAGCAGCTTAGAGGACAGCCCCTACACCTTC.

The V gene is TRBV7-2, the J gene TRBJ1-1; D call uncertain. The CDR3 extends over 16 amino acids. Germline CDR1 is SGHTA and CDR2 is FQGNSA. V gave up 1 base and J gave up 4 bases, with 16 bases separating them. Here the CDR3 reads CASSLGLEGVGTEAFF. CDR3 nucleotide sequence: TGTGCCAGCAGCTTAGGTTTGGAAGGTGTGGGCACTGAAGCTTTCTTT.

This chain connects TRBV20-1 to TRBJ2-5, with D perhaps TRBD2 (6 bases). Per the germline V gene, CDR1 is DFQATT and CDR2 is SNEGSKA (reference sequence). The V and J ends lost 1 base and 1 base respectively, with 7 bases between them. CDR3 length equals 13 residues. The CDR3: CSARGDFQETQYF. Written as DNA, the CDR3 is TGCAGTGCTAGAGGGGACTTCCAAGAGACCCAGTACTTC.

This rearrangement joins TRBV10-3 to TRBJ2-7, with TRBD2 matching 11 bases. Trimming took 5 bases from V and 2 from J; bases not matched to a gene: 5. The CDR3 loop spans 15 amino acids. Germline CDR1 is ENHRY and CDR2 is SYGVKD. The CDR3 sequence is CAISIGTSGTYEQYF. The CDR3 DNA sequence: TGTGCCATCAGTATCGGGACTAGCGGAACCTACGAGCAGTACTTC.

This clonotype was recorded a few times. V is TRBV7-2 and J is TRBJ2-1; D not certain. The germline gives CDR1 SGHTA, CDR2 FQGNSA. The CDR3 has 12 residues. V was pared by 1 base and J by 9 bases, with 7 bases between. The CDR3 sequence: CASSLDTVEQFF. CDR3 nucleotide sequence: TGTGCCAGCAGCTTAGATACGGTTGAGCAGTTCTTC.

This chain connects TRBV20-1 to TRBJ2-2, with TRBD2 matching over 7 bases. The CDR3 consists of 14 residues. Germline assignment: CDR1 DFQATT and CDR2 SNEGSKA (reference sequence). V trimming: 4 bases; J trimming: 2 bases; junction bases outside the gene matches: 4. The CDR3 loop is CSATQRDNTGELFF. DNA of the CDR3: TGCAGTGCTACCCAGCGGGACAACACCGGGGAGCTGTTTTTT.

The chain has TRBV30 and TRBJ2-1; 11 bases map to TRBD2. With V trimmed by 1 base and J by 3 bases, 2 bases remained unmatched. The germline CDR1 and CDR2 sequences are GTSNPN and SVGIG (reference sequence). This CDR3 is 15 amino acids long. CDR3 in amino acids: CAWSGTSGGYNEQFF. In DNA, the CDR3 is TGTGCCTGGAGTGGAACTAGCGGGGGCTACAATGAGCAGTTCTTC.

This chain uses TRBV7-9 with TRBJ1-4; 7 nucleotides line up with TRBD1. CDR1 and CDR2 from the germline V gene are SEHNR and FQNEAQ (reference sequence). The V segment lost 5 bases and the J segment 4 bases; nucleotides outside the gene matches: 10. The CDR3 is made up of 16 amino acids. For the CDR3, the DNA is TGTGCCAGCAGCCGAACCCGGGACAGCAATAATGAAAAACTGTTTTTT. It translates to CASSRTRDSNNEKLFF.

This clonotype showed up just once. V gene TRBV27 combines with J gene TRBJ2-7, with 8 bases lining up with TRBD2. This CDR3 region has 13 residues. Germline-derived CDR1 and CDR2 are MNHEY and SMNVEV (reference sequence). The ends lost 3 bases at V and 5 bases at J; junction bases unmatched: 3. Here the CDR3 DNA reads TGTGCCAGCAGTTTTAGCGGGACCAACGAGCAGTACTTC. It translates to CASSFSGTNEQYF.

The CDR3 is CASWDTGDEQFF. Written as DNA, the CDR3 is TGTGCCAGTTGGGACACTGGGGATGAGCAGTTCTTC. The chain carries TRBV6-5 and TRBJ2-1; perhaps TRBD1 as D (6 bases). V dropped 9 bases and J dropped 8 bases, with 14 bases sitting between them. This CDR3 is built from 12 residues. Germline values: CDR1 MNHEY, CDR2 SVGAGI.

J is TRBJ2-1 and V is TRBV20-1; 16 bases line up with TRBD2. J was trimmed by 8 bases and V by 0 bases; bases with no gene match: 10. From germline, CDR1 is DFQATT and CDR2 SNEGSKA (reference sequence). The CDR3 has 18 residues. CDR3 nucleotide sequence: TGCAGTGCTAGAGATTTAGGGACTAGCGGGGGGGTAGTCCATGAGCAGTTCTTC. It yields the protein CSARDLGTSGGVVHEQFF.

The CDR3 reads CASSLVGGVNTEAFF. The CDR3 nucleotides are TGTGCCAGCAGTTTAGTTGGTGGGGTGAACACTGAAGCTTTCTTT. The genes are TRBV27 and TRBJ1-1, with no clear D. Per the germline V gene, CDR1 is MNHEY and CDR2 is SMNVEV (reference sequence). The CDR3 totals 15 residues. The V and J ends lost 2 bases and 0 bases respectively, with 10 bases between them.

CDR3 amino acids: CASSLPGPVYEQYF. CDR3 nucleotide sequence: TGTGCCAGCAGCCTACCGGGACCAGTCTACGAGCAGTACTTC. The rearrangement links TRBV7-9 to TRBJ2-7; D tentatively fits TRBD1 or TRBD2 (5 bases each). The CDR3 has 14 residues. Trimming cost V 5 bases and J 3 bases, with 14 bases left between them. Germline V gene lookup returns CDR1 SEHNR and CDR2 FQNEAQ (reference sequence). Drawing the rest from reference TRBV7-9 and TRBJ2-7, the complete variable domain is DTGVSQNPRHKITKRGQNVTFRCDPISEHNRLYWYRQTLGQGPEFLTYFQNEAQLEKSRLLSDRFSAERPKGSFSTLEIQRTEQGDSAMYLCASSLPGPVYEQYFGPGTRLTVT.

The chain employs TRBV28 and TRBJ1-1, with D perhaps matching TRBD1 (6 bases). CDR3 length equals 15 residues. V gave up 6 bases and J gave up 5 bases, with 19 bases separating them. Per the germline V gene, CDR1 is MDHEN and CDR2 is SYDVKM. This chain's CDR3 is CASSPLGTFLTEAFF. The DNA for the CDR3 is TGTGCCAGCAGCCCACTCGGGACATTCTTGACTGAAGCTTTCTTT.

The V and J genes are TRBV3-1 and TRBJ2-1; TRBD1 agrees at 9 bases. Losses at the gene ends were 1 base for V and 7 bases for J; bases not matched to a gene: 5. The CDR3 is 15 residues long. The germline CDR1 and CDR2 sequences are LGHDT and YNNKEL (reference sequence). The CDR3 DNA follows: TGTGCCAGCAGCCAAGCGGACAGGGGTAAGAATGAGCAGTTCTTC. This codes for CASSQADRGKNEQFF.

CDR3 DNA: TGTGCCAGCAGTTTATCAGGGGCTAAGTACAATGAGCAGTTCTTC. Translating gives CASSLSGAKYNEQFF. This chain uses TRBV28 with TRBJ2-1, with D possibly matching TRBD1 (6 bases). The CDR3 is 15 residues long. The germline V and J ends were trimmed by 1 base and 4 bases, with 11 bases remaining between them. Germline V lookup: CDR1 MDHEN, CDR2 SYDVKM.

This clonotype was seen a handful of times. The gene calls are TRBV7-9 and TRBJ2-7; D gene ambiguous. CDR3 size: 14 residues. Germline-derived CDR1 and CDR2 are SEHNR and FQNEAQ (reference sequence). Deletions cut 0 bases from V and 1 base from J, with 7 bases between. In DNA, the CDR3 is TGTGCCAGCAGCTTAGCGCAACTTTCCTACGAGCAGTACTTC. Translated, it gives CASSLAQLSYEQYF.

This sequence joins TRBV12-3 or TRBV12-4 and TRBJ2-1; 8 bases line up with TRBD1. The CDR3 extends over 17 amino acids. V shed 5 bases, J shed 5 bases, and the junction held 14 bases outside the gene matches. CDR3 DNA: TGTGCCAGCAGTGCCTCGGACAGGGAAGCCCTAAACAATGAGCAGTTCTTC. Amino acids: CASSASDREALNNEQFF.

This clonotype was picked up one time. J is TRBJ1-4 and V is TRBV5-8; TRBD1 is a possible D gene (6 bases). Germline values: CDR1 SGHTS, CDR2 YDEGEE. Trimming left V 1 base short and J 0 bases short, with 10 bases between. The CDR3 is made up of 16 amino acids. The CDR3 region has the DNA TGTGCCAGCAGCTTGTGGGCAGGGGCAACTAATGAAAAACTGTTTTTT. Its translation is CASSLWAGATNEKLFF. The entire variable domain, with the rest obtained from reference TRBV5-8 and TRBJ1-4, is as follows: EAGVTQSPTHLIKTRGQQATLRCSPISGHTSVYWYQQALGLGLQFLLWYDEGEERNRGNFPPRFSGRQFPNYSSELNVNALELEDSALYLCASSLWAGATNEKLFFGSGTQLSVL.

The chain is built from TRBV6-1 and TRBJ2-7; 10 positions agree with TRBD1. The CDR3 contains 17 residues. V shed 8 bases and J 5 bases; nucleotides not matched to a gene: 18. Germline assignment: CDR1 MNHNS and CDR2 SASEGT. The CDR3, as DNA: TGTGCCAGCCGAATAATACCGGGACAGGGGAATTGGGACGAGCAGTACTTC. It encodes CASRIIPGQGNWDEQYF.

The chain couples TRBV2 to TRBJ2-5; 7 bases match TRBD1. CDR1 is SNHLY, CDR2 FYNNEI, per germline. The CDR3 extends over 15 amino acids. V was clipped by 6 bases and J by 1 base; unmatched bases: 8. The CDR3: CASSDLGQSQETQYF. In DNA, the CDR3 is TGTGCCAGCAGCGATTTGGGACAGAGCCAAGAGACCCAGTACTTC.

This clonotype occurred once. The gene calls are TRBV3-1 and TRBJ2-7; the D gene is possibly TRBD2 (5 bases). The germline gives CDR1 LGHDT, CDR2 YNNKEL (reference sequence). The CDR3 has 13 amino acids. V gave up 5 bases and J gave up 0 bases, with 8 bases separating them. The CDR3 reads CASSTAGSYEQYF. CDR3 sequence (DNA): TGTGCCAGCAGCACCGCGGGCTCCTACGAGCAGTACTTC.

A note on this clonotype: A read error may account for a junction end that differs from germline. The rearrangement uses TRBV6-6 and TRBJ2-7; no definite D call. The germline CDR1 and CDR2 sequences are MNHNY and SVGAGI (reference sequence). The CDR3 totals 14 residues. CDR3 residues: CASSHSLSVKEQYF. The CDR3 nucleotides read TGTGCCAGCAGTCACTCATTGTCGGTCAAAGAGCAGTACTTC.